Listed below are T cell receptor beta chains from one sample, sequenced in a study of cytomegalovirus exposure and HLA in healthy donors. Produced via immunoSEQ multiplex PCR; TCRdb's table is partial and in-frame only. The sample shows fewer than 200,000 clones, 75% of them seen only once. The sample consisted of PBMCs. Receptor source: a woman aged 50 to 60 in good health and CMV-seropositive. CDR3s include the opening cysteine and the closing phenylalanine or tryptophan. D genes are given only for firm matches. Not all rows give a size; the values are once, few, many and, for expanded clones, a class.

d_call	clone_size	v_call	j_call	cdr3_aa	cdr3_nt
TRBD1	-	TRBV4-1	TRBJ1-5	CASSQERGPNQPQHF	TGCGCCAGCAGCCAAGAGAGGGGGCCTAATCAGCCCCAGCATTTT
TRBD1	-	TRBV9	TRBJ2-2	CASSVAPTGGWELFF	TGTGCCAGCAGCGTAGCTCCGACAGGGGGATGGGAGCTGTTTTTT
-	-	TRBV6-5	TRBJ1-5	CASSPGLANQPQHF	TGTGCCAGCAGCCCGGGACTTGCCAATCAGCCCCAGCATTTT
-	-	TRBV7-9	TRBJ1-4	CASSPNVEEHEKLFF	TGTGCCAGCAGCCCCAATGTTGAAGAGCACGAAAAACTGTTTTTT
-	-	TRBV6-5	TRBJ1-1	CASSYSVGGDTEAFF	TGTGCCAGCAGTTACTCGGTTGGAGGGGACACTGAAGCTTTCTTT
TRBD2	-	TRBV15	TRBJ2-7	CATSRDRGGAYEQYF	TGTGCCACCAGCAGAGATCGGGGGGGAGCCTACGAGCAGTACTTC
-	-	TRBV15	TRBJ2-2	CATGRRVGNRELFF	TGTGCCACAGGTCGCCGGGTTGGAAACCGGGAGCTGTTTTTT
TRBD1	few	TRBV5-1	TRBJ1-2	CASSITGDYGYTF	TGCGCCAGCAGCATAACAGGGGACTATGGCTACACCTTC
-	-	TRBV2	TRBJ2-5	CASGGRGRVLQETQYF	TGTGCCAGCGGTGGGCGGGGCAGGGTGTTACAAGAGACCCAGTACTTC
TRBD1	-	TRBV5-1	TRBJ2-3	CASSSTGGTDTQYF	TGCGCCAGCAGCTCGACAGGGGGAACAGATACGCAGTATTTT
-	-	TRBV10-3	TRBJ2-7	CAISESTAYEQYF	TGTGCCATCAGTGAGTCTACAGCTTACGAGCAGTACTTC
TRBD1	-	TRBV6-1	TRBJ2-7	CASIPWDSYYEQYF	TGTGCCAGCATCCCGTGGGACAGTTACTACGAGCAGTACTTC
TRBD1	-	TRBV27	TRBJ1-2	CASSSDRGGYTF	TGTGCCAGCAGTTCCGACAGGGGTGGCTACACCTTC
-	few	TRBV10-3	TRBJ2-2	CAIKGEMNTGELFF	TGTGCCATCAAGGGGGAGATGAACACCGGGGAGCTGTTTTTT
-	few	TRBV29-1	TRBJ2-5	CSVVRGTKEETQYF	TGCAGCGTTGTACGGGGGACGAAGGAAGAGACCCAGTACTTC
-	-	TRBV7-9	TRBJ1-4	CASSYGQKTNEKLFF	TGTGCCAGCAGCTACGGACAGAAGACTAATGAAAAACTGTTTTTT
-	-	TRBV21-1	TRBJ2-3	CASSKKDRLYTDTQYF	TGTGCCAGCAGCAAAAAGGACAGGTTGTACACAGATACGCAGTATTTT
-	-	TRBV5-4	TRBJ1-1	CASSAKGGAITEAFF	TGTGCCAGCAGCGCCAAGGGGGGGGCTATCACTGAAGCTTTCTTT
-	-	TRBV7-6	TRBJ2-5	CASSPYQETQYF	TGTGCCAGCAGCCCATACCAAGAGACCCAGTACTTC
TRBD1	-	TRBV5-1	TRBJ1-2	CASRDGTDRGYGYTF	TGCGCCAGTCGAGATGGGACGGACAGGGGGTATGGCTACACCTTC
-	-	TRBV30	TRBJ2-2	CAWSPVNTGELFF	TGTGCCTGGAGTCCAGTGAACACCGGGGAGCTGTTTTTT